This T cell receptor beta chain was sequenced for a study of radiotherapy plus CTLA-4 blockade in lung cancer. About the research overall: Objective response was observed in around a sixth of patients, and disease control in about 30%.

As concerns this clone: Its target is unknown.

Notes on the study in general: Together with interferon-beta, which increased in serum after radiation, early dynamic changes in blood T cell clones were reportedly the best predictors of response.

The protocol was immunoSEQ multiplex PCR, while the TCRdb copy is restricted to in-frame clones and leaves out a portion. The sample carries about 47,000 clones, 65% to 85% recorded once. Here the sequenced sample was peripheral blood, taken from a patient treated with radiotherapy plus ipilimumab. This TCR was recovered from a human donor with non-small cell lung cancer who had stable disease on radiotherapy plus ipilimumab.

CDR3 in amino acids: CASSLGTQTQYF. The CDR3 region has the DNA TGCGCCAGCAGCTTGGGGACCCAGACCCAGTACTTC. The chain links TRBV5-1 to TRBJ2-5, with no clear D. With 0 bases removed from V and 6 bases from J, the gap between germline ends came to 6 bases. CDR1 and CDR2 (germline): SGHRS, YFSETQ. The CDR3 covers 12 residues. Full variable domain (missing parts from reference TRBV5-1 and TRBJ2-5): KAGVTQTPRYLIKTRGQQVTLSCSPISGHRSVSWYQQTPGQGLQFLFEYFSETQRNKGNFPGRFSGRQFSNSRSEMNVSTLELGDSALYLCASSLGTQTQYFGPGTRLLVL.